This TCR beta chain was identified in a study of vaccination and CD4 T cells after COVID-19. Whole-study context: Drawing of post-COVID samples took place a median roughly 100 days after diagnosis (range 35 to 161).

Noted treatment: approximately 9-day PBMC culture with coronavirus spike peptide pools or control peptides (ViraFEST assay). Germline-derived CDR1 and CDR2 are SGHDT and YYEEEE. V lost 3 bases, J lost 7 bases, and 17 bases lay in between. The length of the CDR3 is 15 residues. On this clonotype: Its antigen is as yet unknown.

Cultured CD4+ T-cell DNA underwent Oncomine TCR Beta short-read sequencing. TCRdb called the PCR reads again in MiXCR, with one record for every CDR3 protein. The top ten hold roughly 30% of the sample, which has over 10,000 distinct CDR3 sequences, 25% to 30% seen once. This chain links TRBV5-6 with TRBJ1-5; the D gene is possibly TRBD1 (5 bases). The sequences come from CD4+ T cells from blood, cultured in vitro, collected before SARS-CoV-2 vaccination. The receptor was isolated from a human donor who received a COVID-19 vaccine. The chain's CDR3 is CASSSLGLRAQPQHF. The CDR3 DNA is TGTGCCAGCAGCTCCTTAGGTCTCAGGGCACAGCCCCAGCATTTT.